This TCR beta chain was sequenced during a study of cytomegalovirus exposure and HLA in healthy donors. The length of the CDR3 is 11 residues. V dropped 5 bases and J dropped 7 bases, with 6 bases sitting between them. Germline CDR1 is PRHDT and CDR2 is FYEKMQ (reference sequence). Both 60 Vbeta primers and 13 Jbeta primers went into the PCR. The protocol was immunoSEQ multiplex PCR, while the TCRdb copy is restricted to in-frame clones and leaves out a portion. The profile shows about 70,000 clones, around 62% of them singletons. Study results and caveats: Some segments of the V type, notably TRBV6-2 and TRBV6-3, were excluded as indistinguishable. In vitro testing confirmed three CMV-associated chains as specific for CMV antigens. The authors later found TCR association rates varying by HLA locus, with DRB1 most and HLA-C fewest. Later analysis suggested most CMV-associated TCR beta chains were HLA-restricted.

Turning to this clone: Its target is unknown.

The sample comprised PBMCs. This chain joins TRBV13 and TRBJ2-1; D not certain. The clonotype comes from a man younger than 40 in good health and CMV-seronegative. The DNA for the CDR3 is TGTGCCAGCAGCACCCGGAATGAGCAGTTCTTC. This gives the protein CASSTRNEQFF.